The 2 T cell receptor beta chains below all came from one sample that was sequenced in a study of cytomegalovirus exposure and HLA in healthy donors. PCR was performed using 60 Vbeta and 13 Jbeta primers. Here immunoSEQ multiplex PCR was the method, and the copy in TCRdb shows in-frame clones only, minus some. The sample holds some 150,000 clones; roughly 80% are singletons and the top ten take more than 4%. Input material: PBMCs. The receptors come from a man aged 40-55 years in good health and CMV-seropositive.

This clone was counted once. The chain recombines TRBV7-2 with TRBJ2-7; the D gene is possibly TRBD1 (5 bases). The CDR3 has 14 amino acids. Germline CDR1 SGHTA, CDR2 FQGNSA. Trimming took off 1 base at V and 2 bases at J, with 9 bases between the two ends. The CDR3 DNA reads TGTGCCAGCAGCTTAGGTCAGGGTGCCTACGAGCAGTACTTC. It specifies CASSLGQGAYEQYF.

This chain connects TRBV30 to TRBJ1-5; D is perhaps TRBD1 (6 bases). Per germline, CDR1 GTSNPN and CDR2 SVGIG (reference sequence). V lost 2 bases and J 2 bases, leaving 13 bases between the germline ends. The CDR3 totals 15 residues. The CDR3 sequence: CAWSSVSGGNQPQHF. DNA of the CDR3: TGTGCCTGGAGTTCGGTTTCAGGGGGCAATCAGCCCCAGCATTTT.